The next 21 T cell receptor beta chains were all read from a single sample in a study of cytomegalovirus exposure and HLA in healthy donors. PCR primers comprised 60 Vbeta and 13 Jbeta primers. Only in-frame clones appear in the TCRdb table, and some are missing; sequencing was by immunoSEQ multiplex PCR. This table has hundreds of thousands of clones, about four fifths appearing once. Sequenced: PBMCs. Every receptor here comes from a man aged 40-49 years in good health and CMV-seropositive.

This clone occurred once. The J gene is TRBJ2-7, the V gene TRBV27; TRBD1 agrees at 10 bases. Trimming took 0 bases from V and 2 from J; bases not matched to a gene: 4. Germline values: CDR1 MNHEY, CDR2 SMNVEV (reference sequence). CDR3 length: 16 amino acids. The CDR3 DNA is TGTGCCAGCAGTTTATCAGGACAGGGGGGACCCTACGAGCAGTACTTC. It codes for CASSLSGQGGPYEQYF.

V gene TRBV11-2 combines with J gene TRBJ2-3, with 8 bases matching TRBD2. V gave up 1 base and J gave up 3 bases; unmatched junction bases: 6. The CDR3 loop spans 16 amino acids. Germline assignment: CDR1 SGHAT and CDR2 FQNNGV. The CDR3 loop is CASSLVVAGPTDTQYF. The DNA for the CDR3 is TGTGCCAGCAGCTTAGTGGTAGCGGGACCGACAGATACGCAGTATTTT. The full variable domain, completed using reference TRBV11-2 and TRBJ2-3, is EAGVAQSPRYKIIEKRQSVAFWCNPISGHATLYWYQQILGQGPKLLIQFQNNGVVDDSQLPKDRFSAERLKGVDSTLKIQPAKLEDSAVYLCASSLVVAGPTDTQYFGPGTRLTVL.

The CDR3 spells CASSSSSGSEEADTQYF. CDR3 nucleotides: TGTGCCAGCAGCTCTTCTAGCGGGAGTGAGGAGGCAGATACGCAGTATTTT. The chain joins TRBV13 to TRBJ2-3; TRBD2 matches at 10 bases. The CDR3 spans 17 residues. With V trimmed by 4 bases and J by 4 bases, 11 bases remained unmatched. Germline CDR1 is PRHDT and CDR2 is FYEKMQ (reference sequence).

The chain joins TRBV11-2 to TRBJ2-7, with 7 bases aligning to TRBD2. The CDR3 covers 13 residues. Trimming at V came to 5 bases and at J to 3 bases, leaving 4 bases not matched to a gene. The germline gives CDR1 SGHAT, CDR2 FQNNGV. The CDR3 protein is CASSRTRDYEQYF. Here the CDR3 DNA reads TGTGCCAGCAGCCGGACTAGAGACTACGAGCAGTACTTC. Drawing the rest from reference TRBV11-2 and TRBJ2-7, the complete variable domain is EAGVAQSPRYKIIEKRQSVAFWCNPISGHATLYWYQQILGQGPKLLIQFQNNGVVDDSQLPKDRFSAERLKGVDSTLKIQPAKLEDSAVYLCASSRTRDYEQYFGPGTRLTVT.

This chain connects TRBV6-5 to TRBJ2-1; 14 bases line up with TRBD2. J gave up 8 bases and V 7 bases, and 7 bases lay outside the gene matches. Germline-derived CDR1 and CDR2 are MNHEY and SVGAGI. This CDR3 is built from 15 residues. CDR3 loop: CASTSTSGRAHEQFF. The CDR3 DNA is TGTGCCAGCACCTCGACTAGCGGGAGGGCCCATGAGCAGTTCTTC.

V usage is TRBV6-1 and J usage is TRBJ1-5; 8 bases are shared with TRBD1. Germline CDR1 is MNHNS and CDR2 is SASEGT. Trimming removed 5 bases from V and 4 bases from J; junction bases left unmatched: 7. CDR3 length equals 15 residues. The CDR3 DNA is TGTGCCAGCAGTTTTGTAACAGGGGGGAATCAGCCCCAGCATTTT. As protein: CASSFVTGGNQPQHF.

J is TRBJ2-3 and V is TRBV5-1; 7 bases are shared with TRBD2. J lost 2 bases, V lost 2 bases, and 8 bases had no gene match. The CDR3 runs to 16 residues. Looked up from germline, CDR1 is SGHRS and CDR2 is YFSETQ. CDR3 DNA: TGCGCCAGCAGCTTAACAAGCGGGACGGTCACAGATACGCAGTATTTT. This sequence encodes CASSLTSGTVTDTQYF.

This clone has just a few counts. J is TRBJ1-5 and V is TRBV4-1; D gene unclear. CDR3 length: 14 amino acids. Germline values: CDR1 MGHRA, CDR2 YSYEKL. Between the trimmed V and J ends, which lost 0 bases and 8 bases, there was a span of 11 bases. This chain's CDR3 is CASSQDPRLEPQHF. DNA of the CDR3: TGCGCCAGCAGCCAAGATCCCCGGTTAGAGCCCCAGCATTTT.

The chain links TRBV27 to TRBJ1-5; 11 bases fit TRBD1. The length of the CDR3 is 15 residues. Germline-derived CDR1 and CDR2 are MNHEY and SMNVEV (reference sequence). V shed 2 bases, J shed 6 bases, and the junction held 3 bases outside the gene matches. The CDR3 loop reads CASSLRGQGVQPQHF. CDR3 DNA: TGTGCCAGCAGTTTAAGGGGACAGGGGGTTCAGCCCCAGCATTTT.

V and J are TRBV9 and TRBJ1-5; D gene uncertain. V was pared by 4 bases and J by 3 bases, with 11 bases between. Germline-derived CDR1 and CDR2 are SGDLS and YYNGEE. CDR3 length: 14 amino acids. CDR3 DNA sequence: TGTGCCAGCAGCCTGTCGCCAGACAATCAGCCCCAGCATTTT. Translated: CASSLSPDNQPQHF.

Details on this clone: Other nucleotide sequences in the sample specify the same CDR3. This chain uses TRBV15 with TRBJ2-3, with 10 nucleotides matching TRBD2. V lost 4 bases to trimming and J lost 6 bases; unmatched junction nucleotides: 4. The V gene's germline CDR1 is LNHNV and CDR2 YYDKDF (reference sequence). The CDR3 has 14 amino acids. In DNA, the CDR3 is TGTGCCACCAGCAAAGCGGGAGGGACGGATACGCAGTATTTT. Its protein is CATSKAGGTDTQYF.

The chain employs TRBV7-9 and TRBJ2-5; 9 nucleotides line up with TRBD1. From germline, CDR1 is SEHNR and CDR2 FQNEAQ (reference sequence). With 4 bases clipped from V and 2 bases from J, the junction kept 2 bases outside the gene matches. This CDR3 has 14 amino acids. In nucleotides, the CDR3 is TGTGCCAGCAGCTCGGACAGGGGACAAGAGACCCAGTACTTC. Its protein product is CASSSDRGQETQYF.

This rearrangement joins TRBV27 to TRBJ1-5; 7 bases line up with TRBD1. V was clipped by 3 bases and J by 6 bases; unmatched bases: 8. CDR1 is MNHEY, CDR2 SMNVEV, per germline (reference sequence). This CDR3 is 15 amino acids long. The CDR3 nucleotides read TGTGCCAGCAGTTTGGGTCAGGGGGTACTTCAGCCCCAGCATTTT. Its protein product is CASSLGQGVLQPQHF.

The chain couples TRBV27 to TRBJ2-1; 10 nucleotides align to TRBD2. Germline V gene data show CDR1 as MNHEY and CDR2 as SMNVEV (reference sequence). This CDR3 has 20 residues. Trimming cost V 1 base and J 0 bases; bases outside gene matches: 12. CDR3 nucleotides: TGTGCCAGCAGTTTATGGCGGGGCTCTAGCGGGAGTACCTCCTACAATGAGCAGTTCTTC. Translating gives CASSLWRGSSGSTSYNEQFF.

This rearrangement joins TRBV4-1 to TRBJ2-1; 12 bases align to TRBD1. Germline V gene lookup returns CDR1 MGHRA and CDR2 YSYEKL. The V and J ends lost 3 bases and 8 bases, in that order; junction bases with no gene match: 8. This CDR3 region has 16 residues. The CDR3 region is CASSHLWDRGQDEQFF. The CDR3, as DNA: TGCGCCAGCAGCCACCTGTGGGACAGGGGGCAGGATGAGCAGTTCTTC.

The rearrangement uses TRBV23-1 and TRBJ1-4; D ambiguous. TRBV23-1 is placed among ORFs of uncertain function. V was pared by 2 bases and J by 0 bases, with 13 bases between. This CDR3 has 17 residues. This chain's CDR3 is CASSQMRAPATNEKLFF. Written as DNA, the CDR3 is TGCGCCAGCAGTCAAATGCGAGCACCCGCAACTAATGAAAAACTGTTTTTT.

Regarding this clone: An end of the junction differs from the germline gene, which may be a read error. The J gene is TRBJ1-2, the V gene TRBV5-6, with D possibly TRBD1 on 6 matching bases. The germline V gene has CDR1 SGHDT and CDR2 YYEEEE. The CDR3 sequence is 13 residues long. CDR3 sequence (DNA): TGTGCCAGCAGCCTACAGGGAGTTGGTGGCTACCCCTTC. This encodes CASSLQGVGGYPF.

The V call is TRBV2, the J call TRBJ2-1; 10 positions match TRBD2. The CDR3 loop spans 16 amino acids. Trimming cost V 6 bases and J 1 base; bases outside gene matches: 6. Germline lookup yields CDR1 SNHLY and CDR2 FYNNEI. As DNA, the CDR3 is TGTGCCAGCAGCTTCGGACTAGCGGAGTCCTACAATGAGCAGTTCTTC. It specifies CASSFGLAESYNEQFF.

This clone showed up just once. The V gene is TRBV6-1, the J gene TRBJ2-7, with TRBD1 matching over 7 bases. The germline V gene has CDR1 MNHNS and CDR2 SASEGT. V trimming: 6 bases; J trimming: 2 bases; junction bases outside the gene matches: 10. The CDR3 is 15 residues long. Here the CDR3 DNA reads TGTGCCAGCAGGAGATCCGGGACAGCCGCCTACGAGCAGTACGTC. Protein product: CASRRSGTAAYEQYV.

This chain connects TRBV11-3 to TRBJ1-1; maybe TRBD1 (6 bases). The CDR3 totals 14 residues. CDR1 and CDR2 (germline): SGHNT, YENEEA. V lost 0 bases and J 12 bases, leaving 17 bases between the germline ends. As DNA, the CDR3 is TGTGCCAGCAGCTTAGATCGGGCAGGGGAGTGGTCTTTCTTT. Translation: CASSLDRAGEWSFF.

V and J are TRBV29-1 and TRBJ2-2; 8 nucleotides match TRBD1. The CDR3 consists of 15 residues. CDR1 SQVTM and CDR2 ANQGSEA come from the germline V gene. The V segment lost 7 bases and the J segment 4 bases; nucleotides outside the gene matches: 11. CDR3 sequence reads: CSGGQGSVGTGELFF. CDR3 bases: TGCAGCGGTGGACAGGGAAGCGTCGGCACCGGGGAGCTGTTTTTT.